Below are 29 T cell receptor beta chains sequenced from a single sample in a study of T cell repertoires in cytomegalovirus infection. Via MiXCR, TCRdb re-called the reads, giving one row per CDR3 protein. This table holds 250,000 to 300,000 distinct CDR3 sequences, 25% found once. Material: PBMCs. Receptor source: a human donor in good health (CMV status not recorded). Some clones in this sample may be carry-over from other donors' samples.

The chain couples TRBV24-1 to TRBJ1-5, with D maybe TRBD1 (5 bases). The V end was cut by 10 bases, the J end by 4 bases, with 19 bases between. CDR1 KGHDR and CDR2 SFDVKD come from the germline V gene. The CDR3 is 15 amino acids. The CDR3 DNA reads TGTGCCACTTCCCTTTTAACAGGATTGAATCAGCCCCAGCATTTT. Protein product: CATSLLTGLNQPQHF.

The chain couples TRBV5-4 to TRBJ1-6; D is ambiguous. The CDR3 sequence is 16 residues long. Trimming cost V 3 bases and J 0 bases, with 10 bases left between them. In germline, CDR1 is SGHNT, CDR2 YYREEE (reference sequence). The CDR3, as DNA: TGTGCCAGCAGCTCCGTCAGAAGCTCCTATAATTCACCCCTCCACTTT. It encodes CASSSVRSSYNSPLHF.

This clonotype was found a few times. The rearrangement links TRBV11-2 to TRBJ2-1; 14 nucleotides line up with TRBD2. Per germline, CDR1 SGHAT and CDR2 FQNNGV. The CDR3 has 17 amino acids. The V segment lost 2 bases and the J segment 4 bases; nucleotides outside the gene matches: 4. CDR3 amino acids: CASSLPTSGRGYNEQFF. The CDR3 DNA is TGTGCCAGCAGCTTACCGACTAGCGGGAGGGGTTACAATGAGCAGTTCTTC.

This clonotype has more than one count but fewer than ten. The CDR3, as DNA: TGTGCCAGCAGTTACGTCCAGGGGGCGAGCGAGCAGTACTTC. Translation gives CASSYVQGASEQYF. J is TRBJ2-7 and V is TRBV6-2 or TRBV6-3; 8 bases are a match to TRBD1. The CDR3 has 14 residues. Germline V lookup: CDR1 MNHEY, CDR2 SVGEGT. The ends lost 2 bases at V and 6 bases at J; junction bases unmatched: 6.

This clonotype was counted many times. The rearrangement joins TRBV7-2 to TRBJ2-1, with 7 bases lining up with TRBD2. Germline V gives CDR1 SGHTA, CDR2 FQGNSA. The CDR3 contains 16 residues. Losses at the gene ends were 5 bases for V and 2 bases for J; bases not matched to a gene: 9. CDR3 nucleotide sequence: TGTGCCAGCAGCACCTCTAGCGGCACGACCTACAATGAGCAGTTCTTC. Translating gives CASSTSSGTTYNEQFF. Full variable domain (rest looked up from reference TRBV7-2 and TRBJ2-1): GAGVSQSPSNKVTEKGKDVELRCDPISGHTALYWYRQSLGQGLEFLIYFQGNSAPDKSGLPSDRFSAERTGGSVSTLTIQRTQQEDSAVYLCASSTSSGTTYNEQFFGPGTRLTVL.

The sample holds a few counts of this clonotype. The genes are TRBV3-1 and TRBJ2-5, with D possibly TRBD2 on 6 matching bases. The CDR3 is 15 residues long. V was trimmed by 0 bases and J by 2 bases, leaving 10 bases between them. Germline V CDR1 and CDR2: LGHDT, YNNKEL (reference sequence). CDR3 sequence reads: CASSQDGTPQETQYF. The CDR3, as DNA: TGTGCCAGCAGCCAAGATGGGACTCCACAAGAGACCCAGTACTTC.

CDR3 region: CASSPGTGDFYGYTF. The CDR3 bases are TGTGCCAGCAGTCCCGGGACAGGGGATTTTTATGGCTACACCTTC. The gene calls are TRBV27 and TRBJ1-2; 10 nucleotides agree with TRBD1. Germline V gene data show CDR1 as MNHEY and CDR2 as SMNVEV (reference sequence). V shed 5 bases, J shed 5 bases, and the junction held 8 bases outside the gene matches. This CDR3 has 15 amino acids.

This chain uses TRBV25-1 with TRBJ1-1; maybe TRBD1 (6 bases). Germline CDR1 reads MGHDK; CDR2 reads SYGVNS. The CDR3 is made up of 14 amino acids. Trimming pared 1 base from V and 11 bases from J, leaving 17 bases between. CDR3 sequence: CASSEFLGGWRAFF. DNA for the CDR3: TGTGCCAGCAGTGAATTCTTAGGGGGATGGAGGGCTTTCTTT.

This clonotype was recorded at least ten times. The chain carries TRBV19 and TRBJ1-5; D gene uncertain. This CDR3 comprises 14 residues. V lost 2 bases to trimming and J lost 0 bases, with 5 bases between them. Germline V gives CDR1 LNHDA, CDR2 SQIVND (reference sequence). CDR3 DNA sequence: TGTGCCAGTAGTATACTGAATAGCAATCAGCCCCAGCATTTT. Its protein is CASSILNSNQPQHF. Full variable domain (outside the CDR3, taken from reference TRBV19 and TRBJ1-5): DGGITQSPKYLFRKEGQNVTLSCEQNLNHDAMYWYRQDPGQGLRLIYYSQIVNDFQKGDIAEGYSVSREKKESFPLTVTSAQKNPTAFYLCASSILNSNQPQHFGDGTRLSIL.

The J gene is TRBJ1-2, the V gene TRBV18; D remains ambiguous. Germline CDR1 reads KGHSH; CDR2 reads LQKENI. This CDR3 is 15 amino acids long. V lost 2 bases, J lost 6 bases, and 16 bases lay in between. The CDR3 sequence: CASSPRSSGHHGYTF. The CDR3 DNA is TGTGCCAGCTCACCAAGGAGTTCTGGGCACCATGGCTACACCTTC.

This clonotype was seen ten or more times. The chain combines TRBV7-6 with TRBJ1-5; 9 bases are shared with TRBD1. This CDR3 has 15 residues. V lost 5 bases and J lost 4; bases outside the gene matches: 6. In germline, CDR1 is SGHVS, CDR2 FNYEAQ. For the CDR3, the DNA is TGTGCCAGCAGCGTCGACAGGGGGACTAATCAGCCCCAGCATTTT. Amino acids: CASSVDRGTNQPQHF.

Only a few counts were recorded for this clonotype. V and J are TRBV20-1 and TRBJ2-4; D possibly corresponds to TRBD2 (6 bases). The CDR3 spans 13 residues. V was shortened by 0 bases and J by 8 bases, with 11 bases between the two germline ends. Germline V gene sequence: CDR1 DFQATT, CDR2 SNEGSKA (reference sequence). The CDR3, as DNA: TGCAGTGCTAGAGAGAGGGCGGGGCACATTCAGTACTTC. Translated: CSARERAGHIQYF.

V is TRBV20-1 and J is TRBJ2-1, with D possibly matching TRBD1 (6 bases). Trimming left V 5 bases short and J 0 bases short, with 8 bases between. The CDR3 is made up of 13 amino acids. Germline V CDR1 and CDR2: DFQATT, SNEGSKA (reference sequence). This CDR3 is CSAGQSSYNEQFF. CDR3 DNA sequence: TGCAGTGCTGGACAGAGCTCCTACAATGAGCAGTTCTTC.

In the case of this clonotype: Without the conserved terminal phenylalanine or tryptophan, this CDR3 likely stems from a read error. The chain links TRBV4-1 to TRBJ1-4, with D tentatively TRBD1 (6 bases). Trimming removed 2 bases from V and 8 bases from J, with 18 bases in between. CDR3 length equals 16 residues. Germline CDR1 and CDR2: MGHRA and YSYEKL. CDR3 DNA sequence: TGCGCCAGCAGCCAACGGACAGACGGTGTGGGGGAAAAACTGTTTTTG. Amino acids: CASSQRTDGVGEKLFL.

This clonotype was picked up a small number of times. J is TRBJ1-2 and V is TRBV6-2 or TRBV6-3; D is possibly TRBD1 (5 bases). The CDR3 loop spans 11 amino acids. Trimming removed 6 bases from V and 6 bases from J, with 8 bases in between. CDR1 and CDR2 from the germline V gene are MNHEY and SVGEGT. In DNA, the CDR3 is TGTGCCAGCAGCAGGGTCGATGGCTACACCTTC. Translation: CASSRVDGYTF.

Note on this clonotype: The conserved phenylalanine or tryptophan is not found at the CDR3 terminus, so this likely reflects a read error. J is TRBJ2-1 and V is TRBV12-3 or TRBV12-4; perhaps TRBD2 as D (6 bases). The length of the CDR3 is 16 residues. CDR3 in DNA: TGTGCCAGCACCCCTTGGGCTAGCGACTCCTCCAATGAGCAGTTCGTC. As protein: CASTPWASDSSNEQFV.

Only one count was recorded for this clonotype. V usage is TRBV28 and J usage is TRBJ2-7; 8 nucleotides agree with TRBD1. This CDR3 is 14 amino acids long. Germline assignment: CDR1 MDHEN and CDR2 SYDVKM. The V gene end was trimmed by 10 bases and the J gene end by 4 bases; junction bases not matched to a gene: 12. The CDR3 coding sequence is TGTGCCATCCGAACCCCAGGGGGCTGGTACGAGCAGTACTTC. Translating it yields CAIRTPGGWYEQYF.

The chain joins TRBV7-2 to TRBJ1-2; no firm D call. CDR1 is SGHTA and CDR2 is FQGNSA in the germline V gene. The CDR3 is made up of 15 amino acids. Trimming cost V 1 base and J 4 bases, with 13 bases left between them. The CDR3 reads CASSLEVGALYGYTF. In DNA form, the CDR3 reads TGTGCCAGCAGCTTAGAAGTTGGCGCACTCTATGGCTACACCTTC.

The CDR3 region is CASGGGISPQHF. DNA for the CDR3: TGTGCCAGCGGTGGCGGAATTAGTCCCCAGCATTTT. The chain recombines TRBV2 with TRBJ1-5; D not resolved. The germline gives CDR1 SNHLY, CDR2 FYNNEI. V lost 8 bases, J lost 10 bases, and 15 bases lay in between. The CDR3 consists of 12 residues.

This clonotype has a count of ten or more. The chain combines TRBV7-2 with TRBJ2-1; 10 positions agree with TRBD1. The CDR3 runs to 18 residues. V was pared by 4 bases and J by 6 bases, with 15 bases of the junction left unmatched. Germline V gene lookup returns CDR1 SGHTA and CDR2 FQGNSA. The CDR3 is CASSSLTGGGLAGNEQFF. CDR3 DNA sequence: TGTGCCAGCAGCTCCCTGACAGGGGGCGGGCTAGCGGGCAATGAGCAGTTCTTC.

The table lists this clonotype with many counts. V and J are TRBV7-2 and TRBJ1-1; D remains unclear. CDR3 length: 15 residues. Germline loops: CDR1 SGHTA, CDR2 FQGNSA. With 0 bases removed from V and 2 bases from J, the gap between germline ends came to 10 bases. CDR3 residues: CASSLALSENTEAFF. DNA of the CDR3: TGTGCCAGCAGCTTAGCGCTTTCAGAAAACACTGAAGCTTTCTTT.

This clonotype was picked up many times. This chain connects TRBV28 to TRBJ1-1, with D uncertain. This CDR3 has 14 residues. V lost 3 bases and J lost 1, with 9 bases in between. Germline-derived CDR1 and CDR2 are MDHEN and SYDVKM. CDR3 bases: TGTGCCAGCAGTTTGTGGAATCCGAACACTGAAGCTTTCTTT. Its translation: CASSLWNPNTEAFF.

This rearrangement joins TRBV28 to TRBJ1-1; 9 bases map to TRBD1. The CDR3 extends over 15 amino acids. The ends lost 4 bases at V and 6 bases at J; junction bases unmatched: 9. Germline CDR1 reads MDHEN; CDR2 reads SYDVKM. This CDR3 reads CASSSGTGMGAEAFF. CDR3 nucleotides: TGTGCCAGCAGTTCCGGGACAGGGATGGGGGCTGAAGCTTTCTTT.

This clonotype was counted only a few times. V is TRBV14 and J is TRBJ1-1; unclear D gene. The CDR3 consists of 13 residues. With 1 base removed from V and 6 bases from J, the gap between germline ends came to 9 bases. The germline CDR1 and CDR2 sequences are SGHDN and FVKESK. CDR3 nucleotides: TGTGCCAGCAGCCAAGTCCCTTTGGCTGAAGCTTTCTTT. It yields the protein CASSQVPLAEAFF. Full variable domain (outside the CDR3, taken from reference TRBV14 and TRBJ1-1): EAGVTQFPSHSVIEKGQTVTLRCDPISGHDNLYWYRRVMGKEIKFLLHFVKESKQDESGMPNNRFLAERTGGTYSTLKVQPAELEDSGVYFCASSQVPLAEAFFGQGTRLTVV.

The CDR3 DNA follows: TGTGCCAGCAGACCCTCGGAGCGCGTTCTGTGGCAGTTCTTC. It translates to CASRPSERVLWQFF. The genes are TRBV11-2 and TRBJ2-1; D uncertain. The CDR3 is 14 residues long. CDR1 is SGHAT and CDR2 is FQNNGV in the germline V gene. V was trimmed by 6 bases and J by 12 bases, leaving 21 bases between them.

CDR3 region: CASSGGGRSGANVLTF. The CDR3 bases are TGTGCCAGTAGCGGGGGGGGCAGGTCTGGGGCCAACGTCCTGACTTTC. The rearrangement joins TRBV19 to TRBJ2-6, with 8 bases aligning to TRBD2. There are 16 residues in the CDR3. The V gene end was trimmed by 6 bases and the J gene end by 1 base; junction bases not matched to a gene: 5. In germline, CDR1 is LNHDA, CDR2 SQIVND (reference sequence).

This clonotype was seen more than once but under ten times. The chain recombines TRBV24-1 with TRBJ1-1; 7 bases align to TRBD1. The CDR3 consists of 13 residues. The J segment lost 0 bases and the V segment lost 10 bases, leaving 4 bases of the junction unmatched. Germline CDR1 and CDR2: KGHDR and SFDVKD. CDR3 in DNA: TGTGCCACATCGACAGGGTTGAACACTGAAGCTTTCTTT. The encoded protein is CATSTGLNTEAFF.

This clonotype was counted between two and nine times. CDR3 nucleotides: TGTGCCAGCAGTGAAGTCGGAAACACCATATATTTT. It codes for CASSEVGNTIYF. The chain carries TRBV28 and TRBJ1-3; D unclear. Trimming left V 5 bases short and J 4 bases short, with 6 bases between. In germline, CDR1 is MDHEN, CDR2 SYDVKM. The CDR3 runs 12 residues.

This clonotype came up many times. The CDR3 is CASSEWTGSSYEQYF. The CDR3 DNA reads as TGTGCCAGCAGCGAGTGGACAGGGAGCTCCTACGAGCAGTACTTC. J is TRBJ2-7 and V is TRBV28, with TRBD1 identical over 8 bases. V shed 6 bases and J 0 bases; nucleotides not matched to a gene: 7. The germline CDR1 and CDR2 sequences are MDHEN and SYDVKM. CDR3 length equals 15 residues.